This T cell receptor beta chain was retrieved from a study of tumor-infiltrating lymphocytes in primary liver carcinoma. Background on the study: Staged T1-T3 N0M0, the tumors had sizes that ranged from about 4 to 10 cm across.

General study points: The overlap of tumor-adjacent and tumor-blood pairs was smaller than that of tumor region pairs.

Bulk tissue was left unsorted, and RNA and DNA were co-extracted from approximately 20-30 mg of it. Subjects presented with primary liver carcinoma managed by surgical resection. Each of the tumor samples contained in excess of 80% viable tumor cells. A primer matching the constant region was used to make TCR beta cDNA from 500 to 650 ng of total RNA. Library construction for TCR beta comprised three nested multiplex PCR rounds performed with slightly modified ARM-PCR. With TRBV1-TRBV30 forward primers and a C-beta reverse primer, the first two PCR rounds were run for 9 to 10 cycles each. TCRdb analysed the multiplex PCR reads with MiXCR anew, one entry per CDR3 protein. The sample holds 99,000 or so distinct CDR3 sequences, 69% seen once. Germline V gene sequence: CDR1 MDHEN, CDR2 SYDVKM. This CDR3 is built from 15 residues. Trimming at V came to 5 bases and at J to 3 bases, leaving 5 bases not matched to a gene.

Many counts were recorded for this clonotype. What it binds is not known. The sample was liver tumor tissue from sampling region 5. Subset denoted: tumor region T5, tumor centre. V usage is TRBV28 and J usage is TRBJ2-2, with 8 bases fitting TRBD2. The sequence derives from a woman aged 60-75 years with primary liver carcinoma and hepatitis B virus infection. The DNA for the CDR3 is TGTGCCAGCAGTGTAGCGGGACGCGACACCGGGGAGCTGTTTTTT. Its translation: CASSVAGRDTGELFF.